This T cell receptor beta chain was found in a study of CD8 T cells in Susac syndrome. This clonotype was detected a few times. With random hexamers, reverse transcription was performed on about 0.5 to 1 ug of RNA. TCRdb reanalysed the immunoSEQ multiplex PCR reads using MiXCR and keeps one entry per CDR3 protein. The repertoire consists of over 150,000 distinct CDR3 sequences, with about 95% occurring once and the leading ten covering approximately 0.099%. The CDR3 totals 16 residues. The germline gives CDR1 LGHNA, CDR2 YNFKEQ. Trimming removed 1 base from V and 6 bases from J, with 16 bases in between.

The sequence derives from a human donor with Susac syndrome. The sample was CD4+ T cells from PBMCs. The chain has TRBV4-2 and TRBJ1-5; a weak D match, TRBD1 (6 bases). The CDR3 spells CASSQGNRGAGQPQHF. The CDR3 nucleotides read TGTGCCAGCAGCCAAGGGAATCGGGGGGCTGGTCAGCCCCAGCATTTT.